Listed below are T cell receptor beta chains from one sample, sequenced in a study of blood T cells in healthy people across ages. TCRdb reprocessed the 5' RACE reads via MiXCR and lists one record per CDR3 protein. This table has fewer than 1,200,000 distinct CDR3 sequences, roughly a quarter appearing once. These data were also filed under a second study, of T cells of mothers and their children.

Sequencing input: blood. These receptors were taken from a girl aged 2 to 9 in good health. Each CDR3 is given with its conserved first and last residue. The D gene is left open where the match is weak. Size values are once, few and many counts, or a class for expanded clones, and some rows have none.

TRBV2	-	-	TRBJ2-5	TGTGCCAGCAGTGGAGGTCAGGGCTACTTGGAGCAGTACTTC	CASSGGQGYLEQYF
TRBV29-1	-	few	TRBJ1-4	TGCAGCGTTGAACTTAGCGGTGGGAATGAAAAACTGTTTTTT	CSVELSGGNEKLFF
TRBV20-1	TRBD2	-	TRBJ2-7	TGCAGTGCTAGACTAGCGGGAGTTGGGTACGAGCAGTACTTC	CSARLAGVGYEQYF
TRBV29-1	-	few	TRBJ2-1	TGCAGCTCCCGAGGGGATGGCGAGCAGTTCTTC	CSSRGDGEQFF
TRBV6-1	TRBD1	-	TRBJ1-2	TGTGCCAGCAGTGGGACACCGGGACAGGGCTATGGCTACACCTTC	CASSGTPGQGYGYTF
TRBV19	-	few	TRBJ2-7	TGTGCCAGCGCCCCCAGCGCATCCTACGAGCAGTACTTC	CASAPSASYEQYF
TRBV4-1	-	few	TRBJ2-5	TGCGCCAGCAGCCCTATAGGAAAAAAGGACAGGGAGGGTAGGGGATACCAAGAGACCCAGTACTTC	CASSPIGKKDREGRGYQETQYF
TRBV29-1	-	few	TRBJ2-5	TGCAGCGTCCCTACTAGATATGAGACCCAGTACTTC	CSVPTRYETQYF
TRBV28	-	few	TRBJ2-5	TGTGCCAGCAGCCCTCTCTTGGGGGGCGAAATCCAGACCCAGTACTTC	CASSPLLGGEIQTQYF
TRBV7-8	TRBD2	-	TRBJ2-7	TGTGCCAGCAGCGACGAACCTAGCGGGAGTTTCTATGAGCAGTACTTC	CASSDEPSGSFYEQYF
TRBV5-1	-	once	TRBJ1-1	TGCGCCAGCAGCTTGGCCATAGGGGCTATGAACACTGAAGCTTTCTTT	CASSLAIGAMNTEAFF
TRBV29-1	TRBD2	-	TRBJ2-1	TGCAGCGTTAAAGGACTAGCGGGGAGTGAGCAGTTCTTC	CSVKGLAGSEQFF
TRBV19	-	few	TRBJ1-3	TGTGCCAGTAGTATAGGCGGGACCTCTGGAAACACCATATATTTT	CASSIGGTSGNTIYF
TRBV7-9	-	few	TRBJ2-3	TGTGCCAGCAGCCCCGCGGAGGGGACCACAGATACGCAGTATTTT	CASSPAEGTTDTQYF
TRBV7-2	TRBD2	many	TRBJ2-5	TGTGCCAGCAGCTTAGATTGGCTAGCGGGCCCCCAAGAGACCCAGTACTTC	CASSLDWLAGPQETQYF
TRBV20-1	-	few	TRBJ1-2	TGCAGTGCTAGAGATACAGGGATTAACTATGGCTACACCTTC	CSARDTGINYGYTF
TRBV28	TRBD2	-	TRBJ2-5	TGTGCCAGCAGTTCTTCTAGCGGGGGGGTAGAGACCCAGTACTTC	CASSSSSGGVETQYF
TRBV20-1	TRBD1	few	TRBJ2-7	TGCAGTGCCGCACCCGGGACAGGGACCTACGAGCAGTACTTC	CSAAPGTGTYEQYF
TRBV5-1	TRBD1	-	TRBJ2-7	TGCGCCAGCAGCCCTGACAGGGCCAGCTCCTACGAGCAGTACTTC	CASSPDRASSYEQYF
TRBV4-3	-	few	TRBJ1-3	TGCGCCAGCAGCCCCCACGGGACGGCGACGTCTGGAAACACCATATATTTT	CASSPHGTATSGNTIYF
TRBV20-1	-	few	TRBJ2-7	TGCAGTGCTAGAGATAGCCGTGGTAACGAGCAGTACTTC	CSARDSRGNEQYF
TRBV29-1	-	few	TRBJ2-3	TGCAGCGTTGAGGGCGACGCGGGTGGGGCACCCACAGATACGCAGTATTTT	CSVEGDAGGAPTDTQYF
TRBV5-5	TRBD1	-	TRBJ2-5	TGTGCCAGCACCGGGGACAGGGGGCAAGAGACCCAGTACTTC	CASTGDRGQETQYF
TRBV29-1	-	few	TRBJ2-1	TGCAGCGTTGCCCATACCCCTTACAATGAGCAGTTCTTC	CSVAHTPYNEQFF
TRBV7-2	-	-	TRBJ1-2	TGTGCCAGCAGCCCTTTCAGGGACAACTATGGCTACACCTTC	CASSPFRDNYGYTF
TRBV7-6	-	-	TRBJ2-7	TGTGCCAGCAGCTCTGCTCTTTCTGCGCTATCTACCTACGAGCAGTACTTC	CASSSALSALSTYEQYF
TRBV29-1	TRBD1	-	TRBJ1-2	TGCAGCGCAACAGCCGGGACAGATGATGGCTACACCTTC	CSATAGTDDGYTF